This TCR beta chain was recovered during a study of CD8 T cells in Susac syndrome. When the RNA was reverse transcribed, random hexamers were used with an input of about 0.5 to 1 ug. MiXCR, applied by TCRdb to the immunoSEQ multiplex PCR reads, yields one record per CDR3 protein. The table has 70,000 to 100,000 distinct CDR3 sequences, around 96% seen once. Germline loops: CDR1 MNHNY, CDR2 SVGAGI (reference sequence). This CDR3 region has 11 residues. Trimming removed 2 bases at V and 6 bases at J, with 2 bases between. Sequencing input: CD8+ T cells from PBMCs. V and J are TRBV6-6 and TRBJ2-1; D not certain. The clonotype was recovered from a human donor with Susac syndrome. In nucleotides, the CDR3 is TGTGCCAGCAGTTACCGCAATGAGCAGTTCTTC. This translates into CASSYRNEQFF.